This TCR beta chain was recovered during a study of cytotoxic CD8 clonotypes in ibrutinib-treated CLL (dated by TCRdb to about 2021). Some background on the complete study: The cohort had 11 relapsed/refractory and 15 treatment-naive patients; some 17 were IGHV unmutated. Responses were partial in some 24 patients and complete in 2; after median about 68 months follow-up, some 14 stayed in remission and some twelve progressed. Samples at response were collected after a median of roughly 13 months of treatment, with a range of roughly 6 to 40 months. An average of 255,043 productive templates and some 99,000 productive rearrangements was obtained per sample. Longitudinal samples were available for about 30% of the roughly 86 trial participants. Cryopreserved peripheral blood mononuclear cells were collected at three points: before therapy, at response, and at either sustained remission or disease progression. Patients were still on ibrutinib when every remission and progressive disease sample was collected.

The investigation overall reported the following: Public clonotypes were found to be uncommon and were observed to contract or remain stable during treatment; the increase in clonality was shown to reflect expansion of private clonotypes at ibrutinib response. Clonality increased at ibrutinib response, stayed stable in sustained remission, and fell back toward baseline at progression. Lymph node repertoires were not examined, and the timing of sampling was not matched between patients in sustained remission and those whose disease progressed. Baseline clonality exceeded that of age-matched healthy donors and correlated strongly with circulating CD8+ T-cell counts.

From a lookup of the germline V gene, CDR1 and CDR2 are MNHNS and SASEGT. V is cut by 2 bases and J by 11 bases, and the space between the germline ends is 10 bases. The CDR3 holds 12 amino acids from the cysteine to the phenylalanine. The CDR3 DNA has 36 bases and is translated from base 1. Note on this clone: The clone's antigen remains unknown. No much larger clone exists at a distance of one base, and base qualities are not known.

On a MiSeq, deep resolution sequencing aimed for a depth between 1 in 1 million and 1 in 200,000 T cells, with each clonotype covered approximately 10x on average. The immunoSEQ hsTCRB Kit was used to generate TCR beta libraries. The authors' analysis ran thus. Data were analyzed with ImmunoSEQ Data Assistant and ImmunoSEQ Analyzer, with V, D and J genes assigned per IMGT definitions. Clonality, which ranges from 0 to 1, was calculated by subtracting the normalized Shannon entropy of productive rearrangement frequencies from one. Only overrepresented clonotypes making up at least 0.05% of each patient's repertoire were included in the public clonotype analysis. Some 13 age-matched healthy donor repertoires from immuneACCESS served as clonality controls. The source is immuneACCESS, and TCRdb retained only in-frame sequences with V and J called. Part of the clones is not carried over; for the studies checked, unresolved V genes explain less than half of this, and the remainder is unexplained. V, J and clone size are taken as reported in that table, and D and trimming were inferred from the DNA itself. Here the sample has approximately 100,000 clones; roughly 57% occur a single time. The ten largest clones add up to around 37% of the sample.

What the time point label conveys for this sample: approximately 25 months on ibrutinib. Roughly 2 micrograms of genomic DNA were extracted from cryopreserved PBMCs for TCR beta library preparation. Longitudinal blood samples from CLL patients receiving ibrutinib monotherapy were subjected to high-throughput TCR beta sequencing. Patients were enrolled in a phase 2 open-label single-center ibrutinib monotherapy trial. The origin of this receptor is a human donor with chronic lymphocytic leukemia. This material consisted of PBMCs, taken after 24 months of ibrutinib treatment. The V and J segments used are TRBV6-1 and TRBJ2-4; the D gene assignment is ambiguous. Read as DNA, the sequence is TGTGCCAGCAGTGAATCGTGGTCCTTTCAGTACTTC. Its protein product is CASSESWSFQYF.